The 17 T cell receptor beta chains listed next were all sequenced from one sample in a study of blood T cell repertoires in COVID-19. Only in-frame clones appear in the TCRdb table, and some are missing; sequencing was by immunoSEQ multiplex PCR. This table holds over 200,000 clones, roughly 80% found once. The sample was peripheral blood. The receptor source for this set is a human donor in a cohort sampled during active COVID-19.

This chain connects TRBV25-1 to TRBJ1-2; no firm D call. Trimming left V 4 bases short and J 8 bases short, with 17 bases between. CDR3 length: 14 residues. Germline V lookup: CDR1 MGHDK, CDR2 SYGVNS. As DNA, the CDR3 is TGTGCCAGCAGTGTCGGAGAGCCCTCTCGAGGCTACACCTTC. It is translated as CASSVGEPSRGYTF.

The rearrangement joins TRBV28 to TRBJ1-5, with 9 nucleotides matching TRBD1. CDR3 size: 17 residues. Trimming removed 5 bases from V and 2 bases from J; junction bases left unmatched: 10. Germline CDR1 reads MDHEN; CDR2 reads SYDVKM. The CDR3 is CASSPTGQGVRNQPQHF. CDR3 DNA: TGTGCCAGCAGTCCAACGGGACAGGGCGTACGCAATCAGCCCCAGCATTTT.

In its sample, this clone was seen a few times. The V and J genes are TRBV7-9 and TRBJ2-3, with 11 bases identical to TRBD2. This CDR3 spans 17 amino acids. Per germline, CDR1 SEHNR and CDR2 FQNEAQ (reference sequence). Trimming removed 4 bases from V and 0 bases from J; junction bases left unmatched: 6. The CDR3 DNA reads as TGTGCCAGCAGCTCACCGACTAGCGGGGCAAGCACAGATACGCAGTATTTT. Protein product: CASSSPTSGASTDTQYF.

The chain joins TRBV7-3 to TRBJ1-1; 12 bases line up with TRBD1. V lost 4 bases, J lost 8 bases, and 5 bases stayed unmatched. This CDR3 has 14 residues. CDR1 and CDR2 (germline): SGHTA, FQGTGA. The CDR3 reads CASSSGQGAREAFF. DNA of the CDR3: TGTGCCAGCAGCTCGGGACAGGGGGCGAGGGAAGCTTTCTTT.

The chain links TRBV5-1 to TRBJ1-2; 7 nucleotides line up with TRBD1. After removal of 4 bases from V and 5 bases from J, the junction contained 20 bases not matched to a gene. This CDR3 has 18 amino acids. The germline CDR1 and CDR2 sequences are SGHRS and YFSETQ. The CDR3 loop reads CASSAPGPGQPTGYGYTF. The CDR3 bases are TGCGCCAGCAGCGCCCCCGGTCCGGGACAGCCTACAGGGTATGGCTACACCTTC.

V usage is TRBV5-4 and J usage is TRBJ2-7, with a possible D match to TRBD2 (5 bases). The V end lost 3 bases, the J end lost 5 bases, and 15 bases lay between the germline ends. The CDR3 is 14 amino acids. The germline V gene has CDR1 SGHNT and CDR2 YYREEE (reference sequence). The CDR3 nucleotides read TGTGCCAGCAGCTCGAAGTCGGGGTTCCACGAGCAGTACTTC. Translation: CASSSKSGFHEQYF.

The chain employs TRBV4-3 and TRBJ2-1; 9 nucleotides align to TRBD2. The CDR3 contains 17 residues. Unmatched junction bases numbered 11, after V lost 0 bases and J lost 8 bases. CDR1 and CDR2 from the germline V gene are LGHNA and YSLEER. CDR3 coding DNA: TGCGCCAGCAGCCAAGATTGGATAGCGGGAGAGTCGGATGAGCAGTTCTTC. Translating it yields CASSQDWIAGESDEQFF.

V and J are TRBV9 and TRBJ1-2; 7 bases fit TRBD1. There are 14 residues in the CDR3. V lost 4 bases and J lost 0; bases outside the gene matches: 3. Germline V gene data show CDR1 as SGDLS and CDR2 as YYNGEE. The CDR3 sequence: CASSLQGTNYGYTF. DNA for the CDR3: TGTGCCAGCAGCTTACAGGGGACTAACTATGGCTACACCTTC.

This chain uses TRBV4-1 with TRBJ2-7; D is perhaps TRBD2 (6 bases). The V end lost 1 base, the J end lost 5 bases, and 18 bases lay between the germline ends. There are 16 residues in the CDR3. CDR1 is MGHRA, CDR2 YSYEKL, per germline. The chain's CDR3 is CASSQALRGNIHEQYF. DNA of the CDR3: TGCGCCAGCAGCCAAGCACTCCGGGGGAACATCCACGAGCAGTACTTC.

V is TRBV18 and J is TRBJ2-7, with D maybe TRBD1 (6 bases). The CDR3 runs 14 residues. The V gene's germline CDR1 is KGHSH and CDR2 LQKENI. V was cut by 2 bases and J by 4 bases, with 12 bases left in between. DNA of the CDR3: TGTGCCAGCTCACCAGGGGGCGGATTTTACGAGCAGTACTTC. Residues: CASSPGGGFYEQYF.

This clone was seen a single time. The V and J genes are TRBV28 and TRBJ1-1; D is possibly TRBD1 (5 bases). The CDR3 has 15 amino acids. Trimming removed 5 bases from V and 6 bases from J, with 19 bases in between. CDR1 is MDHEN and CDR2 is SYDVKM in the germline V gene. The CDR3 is CASSPRGGGRAEAFF. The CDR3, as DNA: TGTGCCAGCAGTCCCCGCGGGGGGGGTCGGGCTGAAGCTTTCTTT. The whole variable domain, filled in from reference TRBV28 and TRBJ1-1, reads DVKVTQSSRYLVKRTGEKVFLECVQDMDHENMFWYRQDPGLGLRLIYFSYDVKMKEKGDIPEGYSVSREKKERFSLILESASTNQTSMYLCASSPRGGGRAEAFFGQGTRLTVV.

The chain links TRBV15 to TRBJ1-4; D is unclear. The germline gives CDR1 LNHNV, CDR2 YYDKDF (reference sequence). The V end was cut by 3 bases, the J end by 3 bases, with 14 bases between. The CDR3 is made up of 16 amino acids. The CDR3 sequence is CATSRVVFSANEKLFF. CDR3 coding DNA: TGTGCCACCAGCAGGGTCGTATTCTCAGCTAATGAAAAACTGTTTTTT.

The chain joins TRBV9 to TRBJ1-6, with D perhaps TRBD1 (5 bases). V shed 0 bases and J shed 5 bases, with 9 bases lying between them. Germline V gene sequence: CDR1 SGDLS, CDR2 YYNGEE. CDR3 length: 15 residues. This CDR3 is CASSVGQGNNSPLHF. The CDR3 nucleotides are TGTGCCAGCAGCGTAGGGCAGGGTAATAATTCACCCCTCCACTTT.

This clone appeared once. The CDR3 loop is CASSLDGRNYEQYF. CDR3 nucleotides: TGTGCCAGCAGCTTAGATGGCAGGAACTACGAGCAGTACTTC. This chain joins TRBV7-9 and TRBJ2-7; D ambiguous. Germline V gene lookup returns CDR1 SEHNR and CDR2 FQNEAQ (reference sequence). Trimming took off 1 base at V and 3 bases at J, with 10 bases between the two ends. The CDR3 is 14 residues long.

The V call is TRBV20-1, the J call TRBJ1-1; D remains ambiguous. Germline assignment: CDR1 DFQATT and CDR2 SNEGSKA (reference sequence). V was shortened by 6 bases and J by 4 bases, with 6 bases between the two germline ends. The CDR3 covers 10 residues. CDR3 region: CSAAGTEAFF. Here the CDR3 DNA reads TGCAGTGCCGCAGGCACTGAAGCTTTCTTT.

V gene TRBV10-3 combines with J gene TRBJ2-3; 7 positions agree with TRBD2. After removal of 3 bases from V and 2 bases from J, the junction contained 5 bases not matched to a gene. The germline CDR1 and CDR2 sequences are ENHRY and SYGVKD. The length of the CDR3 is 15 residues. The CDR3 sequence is CAISDQGGNTDTQYF. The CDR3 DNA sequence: TGTGCCATCAGTGATCAGGGAGGGAACACAGATACGCAGTATTTT.

CDR3 region: CASSQSGRDRGPAGNQPQHF. The CDR3 DNA follows: TGCGCCAGCAGTCAATCGGGACGAGACAGGGGCCCCGCGGGCAATCAGCCCCAGCATTTT. This chain links TRBV23-1 with TRBJ1-5; TRBD1 aligns across 8 bases. TRBV23-1 has ORF status, its function being uncertain. This CDR3 is 20 amino acids long. V lost 0 bases, J lost 2 bases, and 15 bases stayed unmatched.